Below are 32 T cell receptor beta chains sequenced from a single sample in a study of CD4 T cell repertoires in COVID-19 (dated by TCRdb to the early 2020s). Memory T cell samples that were not cultured went straight to sequencing right after ex vivo isolation. Receptors were amplified or captured by the immunoSEQ multiplex PCR assay. In TCRdb, the immuneACCESS table is reduced to in-frame sequences with V and J assigned. These tables do not hold every clone; where another copy was compared, an unresolved V gene accounts for under half, and the others remain unexplained. The sample data list 20,000 to 30,000 clones, and over 90% of these were observed just once. The ten biggest clones cover about 0.66% of the sample. Specimen: circulating follicular helper CD4+ T cells (cTfh) from blood, collected before the COVID-19 pandemic. The cell subset or site label for this specimen denotes: circulating T follicular helper cells. The receptors shown here come from a human donor who had COVID-19.

This clone is a singleton in its sample. The chain carries TRBV15 and TRBJ1-2; TRBD1 might be the D (6 bases). The length of the CDR3 is 13 residues. The germline CDR1 and CDR2 sequences are LNHNV and YYDKDF (reference sequence). V gave up 5 bases and J gave up 6 bases, with 13 bases separating them. The DNA of the CDR3 is TGTGCCACCAGCCCAATTAACAGGGATGGCTACACCTTC. Protein: CATSPINRDGYTF.

The V gene is TRBV5-1, the J gene TRBJ1-6; D perhaps matches TRBD1 (5 bases). The CDR3 loop spans 14 amino acids. V lost 0 bases, J lost 8 bases, and 9 bases lay in between. Germline V gene sequence: CDR1 SGHRS, CDR2 YFSETQ. This CDR3 reads CASSLEATDSPLHF. CDR3 nucleotide sequence: TGCGCCAGCAGCTTGGAGGCGACAGATTCACCCCTCCACTTT.

The chain carries TRBV7-9 and TRBJ2-2, with 7 nucleotides matching TRBD1. V dropped 7 bases and J dropped 2; count of bases not matched to a gene: 4. Germline CDR1 and CDR2: SEHNR and FQNEAQ (reference sequence). CDR3 length: 14 residues. The CDR3 protein is CASIRDRNTGELFF. CDR3 coding DNA: TGTGCCAGCATTAGGGACAGAAACACCGGGGAGCTGTTTTTT.

This sequence joins TRBV30 and TRBJ2-5; tentative D call: TRBD2 (7 bases). The germline CDR1 and CDR2 sequences are GTSNPN and SVGIG (reference sequence). The CDR3 consists of 13 residues. CDR3 region: CAWGGSPKETQYF. In DNA form, the CDR3 reads TGTGCTTGGGGGGGCAGCCCTAAAGAGACCCAGTACTTC.

The count of this clone is one. The genes are TRBV7-8 and TRBJ2-3; the match to TRBD2 covers 7 bases. The V gene's germline CDR1 is SGHVS and CDR2 FQNEAQ. The junction had 7 bases not matched to a gene; V was cut back by 2 bases and J by 5 bases. The CDR3 has 15 amino acids. The CDR3 coding sequence is TGTGCCAGCAGCTTATATTTGAGCGGGGAAGATACGCAGTATTTT. This translates into CASSLYLSGEDTQYF.

The chain couples TRBV5-1 to TRBJ2-1, with a tentative D call TRBD2 (6 bases). V was shortened by 0 bases and J by 2 bases, with 12 bases between the two germline ends. This CDR3 region has 16 residues. The V gene's germline CDR1 is SGHRS and CDR2 YFSETQ. CDR3 DNA sequence: TGCGCCAGCAGCTTGGTGGGCGGGGTAGCCTACAATGAGCAGTTCTTC. It specifies CASSLVGGVAYNEQFF.

The chain carries TRBV19 and TRBJ1-5; 7 bases are shared with TRBD1. The germline V gene encodes CDR1 LNHDA and CDR2 SQIVND (reference sequence). CDR3 size: 16 residues. V lost 4 bases and J lost 3; bases outside the gene matches: 9. CDR3 sequence: CASSKSGGGNNQPQHF. CDR3 in DNA: TGTGCCAGTAGTAAATCAGGGGGTGGGAACAATCAGCCCCAGCATTTT.

V is TRBV6-1 and J is TRBJ1-4, with TRBD1 matching 8 bases. This CDR3 comprises 14 residues. The J segment lost 6 bases and the V segment lost 5 bases, leaving 5 bases of the junction unmatched. CDR1 is MNHNS and CDR2 is SASEGT in the germline V gene. The CDR3 protein is CASSLDRVYEKLFF. In DNA form, the CDR3 reads TGTGCCAGCAGTTTGGACAGGGTATATGAAAAACTGTTTTTT.

This rearrangement joins TRBV7-9 to TRBJ2-4; 7 nucleotides line up with TRBD1. The CDR3 loop spans 15 amino acids. Trimming at V came to 0 bases and at J to 6 bases, leaving 5 bases not matched to a gene. Germline CDR1 is SEHNR and CDR2 is FQNEAQ (reference sequence). The CDR3 region is CASSLAGRQGNIQYF. CDR3 in DNA: TGTGCCAGCAGCTTAGCGGGGAGACAGGGAAACATTCAGTACTTC.

A few counts support this clone. The chain recombines TRBV5-1 with TRBJ1-4; TRBD1 matches at 8 bases. Germline assignment: CDR1 SGHRS and CDR2 YFSETQ. V was pared by 5 bases and J by 0 bases, with 9 bases of the junction left unmatched. The CDR3 sequence is 17 residues long. CDR3 nucleotide sequence: TGCGCCAGCAGACTGGGACAGGCACTAGCAACTAATGAAAAACTGTTTTTT. Residues: CASRLGQALATNEKLFF.

The chain carries TRBV7-9 and TRBJ1-6; D is perhaps TRBD1 (5 bases). Trimming removed 0 bases at V and 8 bases at J, with 11 bases between. Looked up from germline, CDR1 is SEHNR and CDR2 is FQNEAQ (reference sequence). The CDR3 totals 15 residues. The CDR3 spells CASSLAGTGYSPLHF. The CDR3 region has the DNA TGTGCCAGCAGCTTAGCGGGTACAGGTTATTCACCCCTCCACTTT. The variable domain in full, completed from reference TRBV7-9 and TRBJ1-6, reads DTGVSQNPRHKITKRGQNVTFRCDPISEHNRLYWYRQTLGQGPEFLTYFQNEAQLEKSRLLSDRFSAERPKGSFSTLEIQRTEQGDSAMYLCASSLAGTGYSPLHFGNGTRLTVT.

V and J are TRBV7-8 and TRBJ2-6; no firm D call. Trimming took off 3 bases at V and 2 bases at J, with 5 bases between the two ends. CDR1 is SGHVS and CDR2 is FQNEAQ in the germline V gene. The CDR3 has 14 residues. This chain's CDR3 is CASSFSPGANVLTF. DNA for the CDR3: TGTGCCAGCAGCTTCTCCCCTGGGGCCAACGTCCTGACTTTC.

The chain uses TRBV11-3 and TRBJ2-7, with 8 bases identical to TRBD1. The CDR3 consists of 15 residues. With 0 bases clipped from V and 2 bases from J, the junction kept 3 bases outside the gene matches. Looked up from germline, CDR1 is SGHNT and CDR2 is YENEEA. Here the CDR3 DNA reads TGTGCCAGCAGCTTAGATGGGGACAGGCCCTACGAGCAGTACTTC. This encodes CASSLDGDRPYEQYF. Full variable domain (rest looked up from reference TRBV11-3 and TRBJ2-7): EAGVVQSPRYKIIEKKQPVAFWCNPISGHNTLYWYLQNLGQGPELLIRYENEEAVDDSQLPKDRFSAERLKGVDSTLKIQPAELGDSAVYLCASSLDGDRPYEQYFGPGTRLTVT.

The DNA for the CDR3 is TGTGCCAGCAGTGAAGGTCGGGGGGGGACCCTCCACTTT. This sequence encodes CASSEGRGGTLHF. The J gene is TRBJ1-6, the V gene TRBV6-1, with D perhaps TRBD1 (5 bases). The CDR3 is 13 residues long. CDR1 and CDR2 from the germline V gene are MNHNS and SASEGT. The V gene lost 1 base and the J gene lost 14 bases, with 12 bases spanning the gap.

This clone was detected only once. The chain combines TRBV18 with TRBJ2-3; D is possibly TRBD1 (6 bases). The CDR3 loop spans 16 amino acids. Trimming shortened V by 2 bases and J by 6 bases, and 18 bases separated the two germline ends. Looked up from germline, CDR1 is KGHSH and CDR2 is LQKENI. CDR3 in amino acids: CASSPKEGGLRDTQYF. The DNA of the CDR3 is TGTGCCAGCTCACCAAAAGAAGGGGGTTTAAGGGATACGCAGTATTTT. Combining the CDR3 with reference TRBV18 and TRBJ2-3 gives the whole variable domain NAGVMQNPRHLVRRRGQEARLRCSPMKGHSHVYWYRQLPEEGLKFMVYLQKENIIDESGMPKERFSAEFPKEGPSILRIQQVVRGDSAAYFCASSPKEGGLRDTQYFGPGTRLTVL.

J is TRBJ1-1 and V is TRBV6-5; 8 bases align to TRBD1. J lost 1 base, V lost 2 bases, and 0 bases had no gene match. CDR3 size: 14 residues. CDR1 and CDR2 (germline): MNHEY, SVGAGI. In nucleotides, the CDR3 is TGTGCCAGCAGTTACGGGACAGGGAACACTGAAGCTTTCTTT. Translation: CASSYGTGNTEAFF.

The genes are TRBV11-2 and TRBJ2-7; 12 nucleotides match TRBD2. The CDR3 consists of 15 residues. Germline-derived CDR1 and CDR2 are SGHAT and FQNNGV. Trimming at V came to 7 bases and at J to 5 bases, leaving 9 bases not matched to a gene. As DNA, the CDR3 is TGTGCCAGCACCCCTAGCGGGAGGGTGAGGAACGAGCAGTACTTC. It encodes CASTPSGRVRNEQYF.

J is TRBJ2-4 and V is TRBV28; possible D gene TRBD2, 5 bases. The V gene's germline CDR1 is MDHEN and CDR2 SYDVKM. CDR3 length: 17 amino acids. The ends were cut back, 4 bases at V and 8 bases at J, with 24 bases in the middle. CDR3 protein: CASSSPGGLKDRDIQYF. CDR3 in DNA: TGTGCCAGCAGTTCCCCCGGCGGGTTAAAAGACCGAGACATTCAGTACTTC.

The chain links TRBV7-9 to TRBJ2-1; possible D gene TRBD2, 6 bases. Germline values: CDR1 SEHNR, CDR2 FQNEAQ (reference sequence). V was pared by 5 bases and J by 10 bases, with 18 bases between. The CDR3 loop spans 14 amino acids. The CDR3 loop is CASSPYGSDREQFF. The CDR3 nucleotides are TGTGCCAGCAGCCCTTACGGGAGTGATAGGGAGCAGTTCTTC.

The chain recombines TRBV6-5 with TRBJ1-6; weak D call: TRBD1 (5 bases). Between the trimmed V and J ends, which lost 2 bases and 7 bases, there was a span of 6 bases. The CDR3 length is 13 residues. Germline assignment: CDR1 MNHEY and CDR2 SVGAGI. The DNA of the CDR3 is TGTGCCAGCAGTTACGGGGCAAATTCACCCCTCCACTTT. Translating gives CASSYGANSPLHF.

V is TRBV5-1 and J is TRBJ2-1; 12 bases line up with TRBD2. CDR3 length equals 15 residues. Germline V CDR1 and CDR2: SGHRS, YFSETQ. With 0 bases clipped from V and 8 bases from J, the junction kept 3 bases outside the gene matches. The CDR3 nucleotides read TGCGCCAGCAGCTTGGGCCTAGCGGGGGGGGATGAGCAGTTCTTC. Its protein is CASSLGLAGGDEQFF.

The rearrangement uses TRBV6-6 and TRBJ1-3; D is unresolved. CDR1 MNHNY and CDR2 SVGAGI come from the germline V gene (reference sequence). This CDR3 region has 14 residues. V was trimmed by 2 bases and J by 9 bases, leaving 14 bases between them. CDR3 sequence: CASSYGGIRFTIYF. CDR3 nucleotide sequence: TGTGCCAGCAGTTACGGAGGGATCAGGTTCACCATATATTTT.

The rearrangement joins TRBV6-1 to TRBJ2-7; TRBD1 matches 11 bases. The CDR3 sequence is 14 residues long. V lost 8 bases, J lost 7 bases, and 10 bases stayed unmatched. The V gene's germline CDR1 is MNHNS and CDR2 SASEGT. The CDR3 DNA follows: TGTGCCAGCTGGATCGGACAGGGGGCTGGGGAGCAGTACTTC. This gives the protein CASWIGQGAGEQYF.

The gene calls are TRBV6-6 and TRBJ1-5; possible D gene TRBD1, 5 bases. V lost 2 bases to trimming and J lost 4 bases, with 6 bases between them. The CDR3 runs to 13 residues. Germline V gene data show CDR1 as MNHNY and CDR2 as SVGAGI (reference sequence). The CDR3 sequence: CASSYDRNQPQHF. Written as DNA, the CDR3 is TGTGCCAGCAGTTACGACAGAAATCAGCCCCAGCATTTT.

V and J are TRBV5-6 and TRBJ1-1; D is ambiguous. The germline gives CDR1 SGHDT, CDR2 YYEEEE. Trimming removed 6 bases at V and 1 base at J, with 13 bases between. This CDR3 region has 14 residues. The CDR3 DNA sequence: TGTGCCAGCATGATAGACACTCAGAACACTGAAGCTTTCTTT. Protein: CASMIDTQNTEAFF.

The chain employs TRBV19 and TRBJ1-2; weak D call: TRBD1 (6 bases). V gave up 3 bases and J gave up 4 bases, with 21 bases separating them. There are 17 residues in the CDR3. Germline V gene lookup returns CDR1 LNHDA and CDR2 SQIVND (reference sequence). CDR3 DNA sequence: TGTGCCAGTAGTATCGGACAGACTCTATCTCCACGCTATGGCTACACCTTC. This sequence encodes CASSIGQTLSPRYGYTF. Variable domain in full (rest from reference TRBV19 and TRBJ1-2): DGGITQSPKYLFRKEGQNVTLSCEQNLNHDAMYWYRQDPGQGLRLIYYSQIVNDFQKGDIAEGYSVSREKKESFPLTVTSAQKNPTAFYLCASSIGQTLSPRYGYTFGSGTRLTVV.

CDR3 coding DNA: TGTGCCACCTCCCTCGACGGGGGGCAAGAGACCCAGTACTTC. Protein sequence: CATSLDGGQETQYF. The chain has TRBV6-1 and TRBJ2-5; the match to TRBD2 covers 7 bases. CDR3 length: 14 residues. Trimming cost V 10 bases and J 2 bases; bases outside gene matches: 10. CDR1 is MNHNS, CDR2 SASEGT, per germline.

The V call is TRBV6-5, the J call TRBJ2-1; 8 nucleotides match TRBD1. The V segment lost 6 bases and the J segment 10 bases; nucleotides outside the gene matches: 5. Germline CDR1 is MNHEY and CDR2 is SVGAGI. The CDR3 sequence is 12 residues long. CDR3 amino acids: CASRRQGSEQFF. The CDR3 DNA is TGTGCCAGCAGGAGACAGGGGTCGGAGCAGTTCTTC.

The chain carries TRBV6-5 and TRBJ2-1, with a tentative D call TRBD2 (6 bases). CDR3 length: 15 amino acids. The germline CDR1 and CDR2 sequences are MNHEY and SVGAGI. Trimming stripped 5 bases from V and 4 bases from J, with 15 bases between. The CDR3 is CASSTSSVSYNEQFF. In nucleotides, the CDR3 is TGTGCCAGCAGTACTAGCTCCGTCAGTTACAATGAGCAGTTCTTC.

This sequence joins TRBV5-1 and TRBJ2-5, with D possibly TRBD1 on 6 matching bases. There are 14 residues in the CDR3. In germline, CDR1 is SGHRS, CDR2 YFSETQ. V lost 0 bases to trimming and J lost 5 bases, with 11 bases between them. CDR3: CASSLGTDRETQYF. CDR3 bases: TGCGCCAGCAGCTTGGGGACAGACAGGGAGACCCAGTACTTC. Looking up the rest from reference TRBV5-1 and TRBJ2-5 gives the full variable domain: KAGVTQTPRYLIKTRGQQVTLSCSPISGHRSVSWYQQTPGQGLQFLFEYFSETQRNKGNFPGRFSGRQFSNSRSEMNVSTLELGDSALYLCASSLGTDRETQYFGPGTRLLVL.

The rearrangement joins TRBV13 to TRBJ2-1; 14 bases agree with TRBD2. From germline, CDR1 is PRHDT and CDR2 FYEKMQ (reference sequence). V lost 5 bases and J lost 5; bases outside the gene matches: 23. This CDR3 spans 22 amino acids. CDR3: CASSPSAAGLAGGRRSHNEQFF. In DNA, the CDR3 is TGTGCCAGCAGCCCGAGTGCCGCCGGACTAGCGGGAGGACGACGATCCCACAATGAGCAGTTCTTC.

The chain combines TRBV5-1 with TRBJ2-6, with TRBD1 matching 7 bases. The V gene end was trimmed by 1 base and the J gene end by 2 bases; junction bases not matched to a gene: 6. Germline V lookup: CDR1 SGHRS, CDR2 YFSETQ. The CDR3 extends over 17 amino acids. The CDR3: CASSLFGQATGANVLTF. DNA for the CDR3: TGCGCCAGCAGCTTGTTCGGACAGGCCACTGGGGCCAACGTCCTGACTTTC. Complete variable domain (other parts from reference TRBV5-1 and TRBJ2-6): KAGVTQTPRYLIKTRGQQVTLSCSPISGHRSVSWYQQTPGQGLQFLFEYFSETQRNKGNFPGRFSGRQFSNSRSEMNVSTLELGDSALYLCASSLFGQATGANVLTFGAGSRLTVL.